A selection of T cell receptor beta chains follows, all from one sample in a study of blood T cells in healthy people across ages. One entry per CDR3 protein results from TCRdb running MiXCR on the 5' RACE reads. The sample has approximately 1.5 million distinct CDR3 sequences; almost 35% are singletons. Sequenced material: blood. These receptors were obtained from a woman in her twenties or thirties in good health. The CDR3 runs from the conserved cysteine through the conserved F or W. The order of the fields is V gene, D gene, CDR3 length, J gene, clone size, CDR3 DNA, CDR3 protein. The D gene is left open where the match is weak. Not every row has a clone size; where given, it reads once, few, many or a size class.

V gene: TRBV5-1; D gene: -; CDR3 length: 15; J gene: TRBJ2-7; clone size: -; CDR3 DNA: TGCGCCAGCAGCTTGGAAGGCAGGGTAGGTTACGAGCAGTACTTC; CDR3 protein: CASSLEGRVGYEQYF
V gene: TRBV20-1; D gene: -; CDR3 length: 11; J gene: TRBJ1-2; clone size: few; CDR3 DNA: TGCAGTGCTAGGGCCGGGGGAGGCTACACCTTC; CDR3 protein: CSARAGGGYTF
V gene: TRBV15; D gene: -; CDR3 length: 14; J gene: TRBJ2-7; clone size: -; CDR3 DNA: TGTGCCACCAGCAGAGAGGCAGGAGGCTACGAGCAGTACTTC; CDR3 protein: CATSREAGGYEQYF
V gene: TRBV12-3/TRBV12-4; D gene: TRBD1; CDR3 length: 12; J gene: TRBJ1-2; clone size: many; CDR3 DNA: TGTGCCAGCAGTTGGGACAGCGGGGGCTACACCTTC; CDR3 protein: CASSWDSGGYTF
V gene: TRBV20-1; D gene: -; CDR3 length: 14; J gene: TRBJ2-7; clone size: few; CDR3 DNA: TGCAGTGCTAGACAGGGCTGGAGCTCCTACGAGCAGTACTTC; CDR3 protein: CSARQGWSSYEQYF
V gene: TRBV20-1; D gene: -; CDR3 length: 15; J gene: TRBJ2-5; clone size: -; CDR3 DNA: TGCAGTGCTAGAGATGGACGGCGGGTCCGGGAGACCCAGTACTTC; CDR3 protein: CSARDGRRVRETQYF
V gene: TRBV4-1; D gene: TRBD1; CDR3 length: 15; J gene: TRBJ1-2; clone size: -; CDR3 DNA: TGCGCCAGCAGAAACGAATGGGACAGGGGGCAAGGCTACACCTTC; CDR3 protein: CASRNEWDRGQGYTF
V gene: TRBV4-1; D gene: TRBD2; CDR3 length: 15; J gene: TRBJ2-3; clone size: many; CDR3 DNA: TGTGCCAGCAGCCAAGGACTAGCGGGAGCAGATACGCAGTATTTT; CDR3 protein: CASSQGLAGADTQYF
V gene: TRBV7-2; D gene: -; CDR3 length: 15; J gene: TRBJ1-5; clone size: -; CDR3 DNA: TGTGTCAGCAGCTTAGTTAGGGACCCCAATCAGCCCCAGCATTTT; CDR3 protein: CVSSLVRDPNQPQHF
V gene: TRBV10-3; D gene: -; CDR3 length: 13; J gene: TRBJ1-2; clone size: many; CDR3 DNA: TGTGCCATCAGTGAGGTCCAGGGCTATGGCTACACCTTC; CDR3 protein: CAISEVQGYGYTF
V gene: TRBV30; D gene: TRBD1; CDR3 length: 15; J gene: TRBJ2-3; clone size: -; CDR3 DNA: TGTGCCTGGAGCTACGGACAGGGGAGCACAGATACGCAGTATTTT; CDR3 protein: CAWSYGQGSTDTQYF
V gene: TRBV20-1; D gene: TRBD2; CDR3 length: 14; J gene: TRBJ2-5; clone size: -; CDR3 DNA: TGCAGTGCCCCTAGCGGGGGGGCCGAGGAGACCCAGTACTTC; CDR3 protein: CSAPSGGAEETQYF
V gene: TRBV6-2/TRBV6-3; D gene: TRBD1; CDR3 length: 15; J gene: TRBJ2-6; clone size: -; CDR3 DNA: TGTGCCAGCAGAGCAGGGGGTGCTGGGGCCAACGTCCTGACTTTC; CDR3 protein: CASRAGGAGANVLTF
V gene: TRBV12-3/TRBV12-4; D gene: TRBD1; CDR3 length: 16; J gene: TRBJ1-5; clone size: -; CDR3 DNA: TGTGCCAGCAGTTTCTCAGGGGGCGCGGGCAATCAGCCCCAGCATTTT; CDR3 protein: CASSFSGGAGNQPQHF
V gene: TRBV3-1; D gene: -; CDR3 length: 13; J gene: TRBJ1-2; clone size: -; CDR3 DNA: TGTGCCAGCAGCCAAGGGACAGTTGATGGCTACACCTTC; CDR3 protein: CASSQGTVDGYTF
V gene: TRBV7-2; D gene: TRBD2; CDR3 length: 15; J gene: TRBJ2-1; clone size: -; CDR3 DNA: TGTGCCAGCAGCTTACAAGCGGGAGCCACAAATGAGCAGTTCTTC; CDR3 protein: CASSLQAGATNEQFF
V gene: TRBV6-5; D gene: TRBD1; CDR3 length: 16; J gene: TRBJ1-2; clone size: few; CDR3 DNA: TGTGCCAGCAGCCCGGACAGGGGGCGCATTCATTATGGCTACACCTTC; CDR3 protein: CASSPDRGRIHYGYTF
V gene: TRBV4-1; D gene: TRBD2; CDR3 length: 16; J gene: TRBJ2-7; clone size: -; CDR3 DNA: TGCGCCAGCAGCCAGCTTTCGAGCGGGGGCTCTTACGAGCAGTACTTC; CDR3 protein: CASSQLSSGGSYEQYF
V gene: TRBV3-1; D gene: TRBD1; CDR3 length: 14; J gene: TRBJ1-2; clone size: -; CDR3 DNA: TGTGCCAGCAGCCACACGGGACAGGGTGAAGGCCACACCTTC; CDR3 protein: CASSHTGQGEGHTF
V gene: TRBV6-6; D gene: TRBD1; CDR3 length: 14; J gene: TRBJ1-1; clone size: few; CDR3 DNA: TGTGCCAGCAGTTCCCAGGGGGGTCACACTGAAGCTTTCTTT; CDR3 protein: CASSSQGGHTEAFF
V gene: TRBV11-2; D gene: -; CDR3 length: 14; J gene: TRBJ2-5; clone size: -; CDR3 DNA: TGTGCCAGCAGCTTCGCGGGGACCCAAGAGACCCAGTACTTC; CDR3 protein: CASSFAGTQETQYF
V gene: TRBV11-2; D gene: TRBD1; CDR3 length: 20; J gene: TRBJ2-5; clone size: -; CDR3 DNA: TGTACCAGCAGCTCTTACGTTATAAGTACTGAGACAGGGTACCAAGAGACCCAGTACTTC; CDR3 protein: CTSSSYVISTETGYQETQYF
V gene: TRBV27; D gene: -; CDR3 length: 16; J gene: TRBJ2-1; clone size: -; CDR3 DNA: TGTGCCAGCAGTTTAGTGGGTCCGGCAGGCGACAATGAGCAGTTCTTC; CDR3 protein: CASSLVGPAGDNEQFF
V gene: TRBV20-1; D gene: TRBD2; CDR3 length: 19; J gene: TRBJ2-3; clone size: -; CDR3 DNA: TGCAGTGCTGGAGTATCCGGGACTAGCGGGAGGGGGAGCACAGATACGCAGTATTTT; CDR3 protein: CSAGVSGTSGRGSTDTQYF
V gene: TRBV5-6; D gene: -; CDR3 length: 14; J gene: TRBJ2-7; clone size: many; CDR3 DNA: TGTGCCAGCAGCTTGGCAGTCGGGGACTACGAGCAGTACTTC; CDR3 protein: CASSLAVGDYEQYF
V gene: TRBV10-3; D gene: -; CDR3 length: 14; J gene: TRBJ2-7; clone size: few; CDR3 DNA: TGTGCCATCAGTGGGACAGCGGCTGGGAACGAGCAGTACTTC; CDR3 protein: CAISGTAAGNEQYF
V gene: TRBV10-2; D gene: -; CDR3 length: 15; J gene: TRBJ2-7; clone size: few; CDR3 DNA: TGCGCCAGCAGTGTAGGGACTGACTACCCCTTCGAGCAGTACTTC; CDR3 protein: CASSVGTDYPFEQYF
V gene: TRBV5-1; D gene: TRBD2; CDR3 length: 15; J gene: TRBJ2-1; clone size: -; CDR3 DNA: TGCGCCAGCAGCGAGCTTAGCGGGGTACCCAATGAGCAGTTCTTC; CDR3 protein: CASSELSGVPNEQFF
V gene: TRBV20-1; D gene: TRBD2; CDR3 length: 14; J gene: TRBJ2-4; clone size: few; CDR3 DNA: TGCAGTGCTAGAGATCTAGCGGGAGGGGACATTCAGTACTTC; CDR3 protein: CSARDLAGGDIQYF
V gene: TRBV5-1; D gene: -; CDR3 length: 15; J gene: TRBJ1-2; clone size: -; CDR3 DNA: TGCGCCAGCACCCCTGAGGCAGGGCGTAACTATGGCTACACCTTC; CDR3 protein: CASTPEAGRNYGYTF
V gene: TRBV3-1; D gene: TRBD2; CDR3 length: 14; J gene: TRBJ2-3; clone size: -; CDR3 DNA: TGTGCCAGCAGCGAACTAGCGGGAGATCCTACGCAGTATTTT; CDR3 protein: CASSELAGDPTQYF
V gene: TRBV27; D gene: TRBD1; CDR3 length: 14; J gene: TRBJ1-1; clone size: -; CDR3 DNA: TGTGCCAGCAACGTGGGACAGGGGGCGCCTGAAGCTTTCTTT; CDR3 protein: CASNVGQGAPEAFF
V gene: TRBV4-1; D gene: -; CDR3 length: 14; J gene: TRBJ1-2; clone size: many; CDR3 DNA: TGCGCCAGCAGCCAAATCGGGGAAGGCTATGGCTACACCTTC; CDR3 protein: CASSQIGEGYGYTF
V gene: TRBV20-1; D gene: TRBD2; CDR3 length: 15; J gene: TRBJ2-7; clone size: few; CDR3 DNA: TGCAGTGCTGCCGAAATAAGGACTAGCTCCTACGAGCAGTACTTC; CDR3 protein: CSAAEIRTSSYEQYF
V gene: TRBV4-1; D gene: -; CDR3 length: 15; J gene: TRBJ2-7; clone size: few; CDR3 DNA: TGCGCCAGCAGCCAAGGTGTCGGGACCACCTACGAGCAGTACTTC; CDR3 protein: CASSQGVGTTYEQYF
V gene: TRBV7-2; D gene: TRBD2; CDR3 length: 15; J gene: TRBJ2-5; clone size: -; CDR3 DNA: TGTGCCAGCAGCTTGAGGCGGGGGGGCTCCTACAAGCAGTACTTC; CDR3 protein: CASSLRRGGSYKQYF
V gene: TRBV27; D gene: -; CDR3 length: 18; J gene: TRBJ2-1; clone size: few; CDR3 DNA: TGTGCCAGCAGTTTATTTGGAGGGTTCCCGATCTCCTACAATGAGCAGTTCTTC; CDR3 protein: CASSLFGGFPISYNEQFF
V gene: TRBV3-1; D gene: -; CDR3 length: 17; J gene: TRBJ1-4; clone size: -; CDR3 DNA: TGTGCCAGCAGCCAAGATTTATATGCGTATACTAATGAAAAACTGTTTTTT; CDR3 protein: CASSQDLYAYTNEKLFF
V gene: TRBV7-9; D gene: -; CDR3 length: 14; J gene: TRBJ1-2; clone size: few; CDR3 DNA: TGTGCCAGCAGCCCCCCCCTGACTACGGAGGGCTACACCTTC; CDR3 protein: CASSPPLTTEGYTF
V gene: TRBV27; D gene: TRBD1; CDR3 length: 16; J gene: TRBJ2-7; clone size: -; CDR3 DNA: TGTGCCAGCAGTTTATTTGCAGGGGGCGCCTCCTACGAGCAGTACTTC; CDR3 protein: CASSLFAGGASYEQYF
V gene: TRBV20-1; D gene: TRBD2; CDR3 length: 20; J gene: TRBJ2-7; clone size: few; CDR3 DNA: TGCAGTGCTAGAGATCGACTAGCGGGAGGGCCAACGAGCTCCATCGTTAAGCAGTACTTC; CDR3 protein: CSARDRLAGGPTSSIVKQYF
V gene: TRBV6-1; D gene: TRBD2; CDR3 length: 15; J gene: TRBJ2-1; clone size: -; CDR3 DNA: TGTGCCAGCAACTCCGAGCGGGGGTTTGACAATGAGCAGTTCTTC; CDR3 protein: CASNSERGFDNEQFF
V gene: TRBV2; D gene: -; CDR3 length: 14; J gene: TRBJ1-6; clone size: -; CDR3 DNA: TGTGCCAGCAGTGGGACATCCAATAATTCACCCCTCCACTTT; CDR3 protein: CASSGTSNNSPLHF
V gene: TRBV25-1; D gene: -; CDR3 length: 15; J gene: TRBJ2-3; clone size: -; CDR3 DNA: TGTGCCAGCAGTGAAGGGGGGGCGAGCACAGATACGCAGTATTTT; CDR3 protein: CASSEGGASTDTQYF
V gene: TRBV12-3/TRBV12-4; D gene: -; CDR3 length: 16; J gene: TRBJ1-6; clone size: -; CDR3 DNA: TGTACCAGCAGTTTCGGGGGGGGATCCTATAATTCACCCCTCCACTTT; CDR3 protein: CTSSFGGGSYNSPLHF
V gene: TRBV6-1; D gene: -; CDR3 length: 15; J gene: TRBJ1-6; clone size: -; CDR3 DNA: TGTGCCAGCGGAGACGGCCTCGCCTATAATTCACCCCTCCACTTT; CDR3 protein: CASGDGLAYNSPLHF
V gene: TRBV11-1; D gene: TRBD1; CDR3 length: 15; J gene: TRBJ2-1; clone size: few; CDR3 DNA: TGTGCCAGCAGCCACGGGACAGGGCCATACAATGAGCAGTTCTTC; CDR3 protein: CASSHGTGPYNEQFF
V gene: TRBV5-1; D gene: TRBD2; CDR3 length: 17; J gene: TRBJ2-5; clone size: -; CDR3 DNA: TGCGCCAGCAGCTTGGGAGATAGCGGGGGGCGTCAAGAGACCCAGTACTTC; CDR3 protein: CASSLGDSGGRQETQYF
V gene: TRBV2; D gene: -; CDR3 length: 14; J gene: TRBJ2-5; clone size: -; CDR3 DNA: TGTGCCAGCAGTTCCTTTAGGGCGGGAGAGACCCAGTACTTC; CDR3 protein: CASSSFRAGETQYF
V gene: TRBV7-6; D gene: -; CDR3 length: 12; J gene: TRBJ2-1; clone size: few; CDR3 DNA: TGTGCCAGCAGCTTCACAGGGCTAGAGCAGTTCTTC; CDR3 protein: CASSFTGLEQFF
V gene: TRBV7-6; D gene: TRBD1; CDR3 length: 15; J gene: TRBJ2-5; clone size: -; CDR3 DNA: TGTGCCAGCAGCTTCGGACAGGGGATCCAAGAGACCCAGTACTTC; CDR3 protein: CASSFGQGIQETQYF
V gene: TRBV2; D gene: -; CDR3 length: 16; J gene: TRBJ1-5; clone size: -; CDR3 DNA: TGTGCCAGCAGTGAAACGGGACCATATAGCAATCAGCCCCAGCATTTT; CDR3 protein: CASSETGPYSNQPQHF
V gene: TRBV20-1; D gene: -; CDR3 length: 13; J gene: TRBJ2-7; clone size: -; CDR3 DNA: TGCAGCTCGACGGGGCTAGGGGGCTACGAGCAGTACTTC; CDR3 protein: CSSTGLGGYEQYF
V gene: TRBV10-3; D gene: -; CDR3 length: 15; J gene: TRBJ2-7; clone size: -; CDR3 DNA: TGTGCCATCAGTGAGTCTTTAGGTTTCCTTTCGGAGCAGTACTTC; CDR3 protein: CAISESLGFLSEQYF
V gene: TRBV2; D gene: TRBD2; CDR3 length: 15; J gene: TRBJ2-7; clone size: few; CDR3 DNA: TGTGCCAGCAGTCCTAGCGGGAGGTTCTTCCACGAGCAGTACTTC; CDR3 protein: CASSPSGRFFHEQYF